Listed below are T cell receptor beta chains from one sample, sequenced in a study of blood T cell repertoires in COVID-19. Sequencing was performed with immunoSEQ multiplex PCR; in TCRdb, only in-frame clones are kept and a portion is missing. Here the sample spans hundreds of thousands of clones, around 85% being singletons. The sample taken for sequencing was PBMCs or T cells enriched from blood (not recorded which). These receptors were taken from a woman in her forties with acute COVID-19. Both conserved end residues are part of each CDR3. Fields, in order: clone size, V gene, D gene, J gene, CDR3 DNA, CDR3 protein. A D gene is named only where the DNA matches it firmly. Some rows have no size entry. The others give once, few or many, or a class for an expanded clone.

>once|TRBV9|-|TRBJ2-2
TGTGCCAGCAGACTGACTACTAACACCGGGGAGCTGTTTTTT
CASRLTTNTGELFF
>once|TRBV12-5|-|TRBJ1-1
TGTGCTAGTGGTTTGGGACTCGAAAACACTGAAGCTTTCTTT
CASGLGLENTEAFF
>-|TRBV6-5|TRBD1|TRBJ2-2
TGTGCCAGCAGTTACACAGGGGTCACCGGGGAGCTGTTTTTT
CASSYTGVTGELFF
>-|TRBV18|TRBD1|TRBJ2-1
TGTGCCAGCTCACTAAAGGAGACAGGGTGGTACAATGAGCAGTTCTTC
CASSLKETGWYNEQFF
>-|TRBV6-9|-|TRBJ2-1
TGTGCCAGCACAGGTTCACGGAAGGGGGATAATGAGCAGTTCTTC
CASTGSRKGDNEQFF
>-|TRBV19|-|TRBJ1-3
TGTGCCAGTATATCACTAAACCAAGCTGGAAACACCATATATTTT
CASISLNQAGNTIYF
>-|TRBV6-5|-|TRBJ2-3
TGTGCCACCCCCCCAAGGGAGTCTAGCACAGATACGCAGTATTTT
CATPPRESSTDTQYF
>-|TRBV3-1/TRBV3-2|TRBD1|TRBJ1-6
TGTGCCAGCAGCCAGGACAGGGGCAATTCACCCCTCCACTTT
CASSQDRGNSPLHF
>-|TRBV7-2|TRBD1|TRBJ1-3
TGTGCCAGCAGCCCCGGGACAGTTGGAAACACCATATATTTT
CASSPGTVGNTIYF
>once|TRBV2|TRBD2|TRBJ2-5
TGTGCCAGCGCAAGCGGGAGGGCCTCAGAGACCCAGTACTTC
CASASGRASETQYF
>-|TRBV5-4|TRBD2|TRBJ2-1
TGTGCCAGCAGCTTTAGGACTAGCGGCCACAATGAGCAGTTCTTC
CASSFRTSGHNEQFF
>-|TRBV6-5|-|TRBJ2-4
TGTGCCAGCAGTAAGGGGGTTTTGGCCAAAAACATTCAGTACTTC
CASSKGVLAKNIQYF
>-|TRBV27|-|TRBJ1-2
TGTGCCAGCCGAGCAGGGGATGTTTATGGCTACACCTTC
CASRAGDVYGYTF
>-|TRBV7-9|-|TRBJ2-1
TGTGCCAGCAGCTTAGGGGCTCGCGGGCCCCGACAACACTACAATGAGCAGTTCTTC
CASSLGARGPRQHYNEQFF
>-|TRBV23-1|-|TRBJ1-5
TGCGCCAGCAGTCATCCCCCCGGGAGCAATCAGCCCCAGCATTTT
CASSHPPGSNQPQHF
>-|TRBV2|TRBD1|TRBJ2-7
TGTGCCAACCGGGACAGAGCCTACGAGCAGTACTTC
CANRDRAYEQYF
>-|TRBV6-5|-|TRBJ1-6
TGTGCCAGCACGACAGCTGGCCCCCTCCACTTT
CASTTAGPLHF
>-|TRBV28|-|TRBJ1-2
TGTGCCAGCAGTTTAGAACAATTATATTATGGCTACACCTTC
CASSLEQLYYGYTF
>-|TRBV7-9|-|TRBJ2-2
TGTGCCAGCGGACGGGCGGGACGGAACACCGGGGAGCTGTTTTTT
CASGRAGRNTGELFF
>-|TRBV19|-|TRBJ1-1
TGTGCCAGTAGACCGGCGGGGACGGGGACTGAAGCTTTCTTT
CASRPAGTGTEAFF
>-|TRBV24-1|TRBD2|TRBJ2-5
TGTGCCACCAGTGATACGGGGCTAGCGGGAACCATCCAAGAGACCCAGTACTTC
CATSDTGLAGTIQETQYF
>-|TRBV10-2|-|TRBJ1-4
TGCGCCAGCAGCGATAGAACAGGGTATGAAAAACTGTTTTTT
CASSDRTGYEKLFF
>-|TRBV9|-|TRBJ2-5
TGTGCCAGCAGCCCAAAGGGGGGGGCGCAGGAGACCCAGTACTTC
CASSPKGGAQETQYF
>-|TRBV2|-|TRBJ1-1
TGTGCCAGCAGCGACAGAAATCAAAACACTGAAGCTTTCTTT
CASSDRNQNTEAFF
>-|TRBV11-3|-|TRBJ1-6
TGTGCCAGCAGCTTGAAACGGGGTTCACCCCTCCACTTT
CASSLKRGSPLHF
>-|TRBV7-2|-|TRBJ2-7
TGTGCCAGCAGCTTAATTCCGCAGTCGCTTGGGAGGGAGCAGTACTTC
CASSLIPQSLGREQYF
>-|TRBV11-3|-|TRBJ2-2
TGTGCCAGCAGGCCCCGGGGTACCACCTTCACCGGGGAGCTGTTTTTT
CASRPRGTTFTGELFF
>-|TRBV12-3/TRBV12-4|-|TRBJ2-1
TGTGCCAGCAGTTTAAACATTGAGCAGTTCTTC
CASSLNIEQFF
>-|TRBV5-1|-|TRBJ2-1
TGCGCCAGCAGCAGGGGGGAGGCGGGGGCCTCCTACAATGAGCAGTTCTTC
CASSRGEAGASYNEQFF
>-|TRBV11-2|TRBD1|TRBJ2-2
TGTGCCAGCAGCTCATCCCCGGGACAGGGGCGCGGGGAGCTGTTTTTT
CASSSSPGQGRGELFF
>once|TRBV5-6|TRBD1|TRBJ2-7
TGTGCCAGCAGCTTTGGGGCAGGGGGCTTCTACGAGCAGTACTTC
CASSFGAGGFYEQYF
>-|TRBV2|-|TRBJ2-2
-
CASILESTGELFF
>-|TRBV19|TRBD1|TRBJ1-5
TGTGCCAGTAGTCTTCCGGGACAGGGTATGCGGCAGCCCCAGCATTTT
CASSLPGQGMRQPQHF
>-|TRBV2|TRBD1|TRBJ2-6
TGTGCCAGCATAAGGGACAGGGGAGCTGGGGCCAACGTCCTGACTTTC
CASIRDRGAGANVLTF
>once|TRBV6-6|TRBD2|TRBJ2-7
TGTGCCAGCAGTCCACTCATGCTAGCGGGAGTCTCCTACGAGCAGTACTTC
CASSPLMLAGVSYEQYF
>-|TRBV19|TRBD2|TRBJ2-2
TGTGCCAGTAGGAAGGGACTAGCGGGAGAGGCGGTGGCCGGGGAGCTGTTTTTT
CASRKGLAGEAVAGELFF
>-|TRBV10-3|TRBD2|TRBJ2-5
TGTGCCATCAGTGATACCGGGACTAGCGGGCAAGAGACCCAGTACTTC
CAISDTGTSGQETQYF
>-|TRBV10-3|-|TRBJ1-1
TGTGCCATCAGTGAAGGGTCACGGGGGAACACTGAAGCTTTCTTT
CAISEGSRGNTEAFF
>-|TRBV4-1|-|TRBJ2-7
TGCGCCAGCAGCCAGCCTACCCATATCCCCTACGAGCAGTACTTC
CASSQPTHIPYEQYF
>-|TRBV5-6|TRBD1|TRBJ2-5
TGTGCCAGCAGCTTTTATCGACAGGGGGGGACCCAGTACTTC
CASSFYRQGGTQYF
>few|TRBV29-1|-|TRBJ1-1
TGCAGCGTGAGGGAGGAAGGGCAGGTCACTGAAGCTTTCTTT
CSVREEGQVTEAFF
>-|TRBV2|TRBD1|TRBJ1-6
TGTGCCAGCAGTGATAGAGGACAGGGGGACTCACCCCTCCACTTT
CASSDRGQGDSPLHF
>-|TRBV14|-|TRBJ2-1
TGTGCCAGCAGGGAGGCGGGGTACAATGAGCAGTTCTTC
CASREAGYNEQFF
>-|TRBV2|TRBD1|TRBJ2-7
TGTGCCAGCAGGGGGGACAGAGCCTACGAGCAGTACTTC
CASRGDRAYEQYF
>-|TRBV5-1|-|TRBJ2-4
TGCGCCAGCAGCCCCCGGACAGGGAGGGACCAAAACATTCAGTACTTC
CASSPRTGRDQNIQYF
>-|TRBV6-5|-|TRBJ1-2
TGTGCCAGCAGTCCCGAGGGGGGGCCCCACTTC
CASSPEGGPHF
>-|TRBV5-1|TRBD1|TRBJ1-6
TGCGCCAGCAGCTGGACAGGGAGATATAATTCACCCCTCCACTTT
CASSWTGRYNSPLHF
>-|TRBV5-4|TRBD1|TRBJ2-5
TGTGCCAGCACCTCCCCTCCGGGGACAGGCGTTGAGACCCAGTACTTC
CASTSPPGTGVETQYF
>-|TRBV14|TRBD2|TRBJ2-1
TGTGCCAGCAGCCAAGGGAGGACTAGCGGGAGGGTTCGTGAGCAGTTCTTC
CASSQGRTSGRVREQFF
>-|TRBV5-1|TRBD1|TRBJ1-1
TGCGCCAGCAGTCCCTTGCAGGGGGCCCTGAACACTGAAGCTTTCTTT
CASSPLQGALNTEAFF
>-|TRBV9|TRBD2|TRBJ2-1
TGTGCCAGCAGCGTACTAGCGGGAGAAGATGAGCAGTTCTTC
CASSVLAGEDEQFF
>-|TRBV2|-|TRBJ2-7
TGTGCCAGCAGTACGGGCCCGGGGGCCTACGAGCAGTACTTC
CASSTGPGAYEQYF
>-|TRBV19|TRBD1|TRBJ1-5
TGTGCCAGTAGTACCGGAGTCCCAGGGGGGAGCAATCAGCCCCAGCATTTT
CASSTGVPGGSNQPQHF
>-|TRBV24-1|TRBD2|TRBJ2-1
TGTGCCACCGAGGCGGGAGAGAGCTATGAGCAGTTCTTC
CATEAGESYEQFF
>-|TRBV28|-|TRBJ1-5
TGTGCCAGCAGCCCAGGGTTTCAGCCCCAGCATTTT
CASSPGFQPQHF
>once|TRBV5-6|-|TRBJ2-3
TGTGCCAGCAGGGGAGAGGGCCCCGCAGATACGCAGTATTTT
CASRGEGPADTQYF
>-|TRBV28|TRBD1|TRBJ1-1
TGTGCCAGCAGTTTAGGGACAGGGGGTACACGTACTGAAGCTTTCTTT
CASSLGTGGTRTEAFF
>-|TRBV6-1|-|TRBJ1-2
TGTGCCAGCAGTGAAGGCTCAGGGAAAGGTGGCTACACCTTC
CASSEGSGKGGYTF
>-|TRBV30|TRBD2|TRBJ2-4
TGTGCCTGGACCGGGGTGGAGGGAGGGCCGAACATTCAGTACTTC
CAWTGVEGGPNIQYF
>-|TRBV9|TRBD2|TRBJ2-2
TGTGCCAGCAGCGCCTCAGCGGGAGGTTGGACCGGGGAGCTGTTTTTT
CASSASAGGWTGELFF